What follows are 27 T cell receptor beta chains derived from one specimen sequenced in a study of cytomegalovirus exposure and HLA in healthy donors. Both 60 Vbeta primers and 13 Jbeta primers went into the PCR. TCRdb's copy holds only in-frame clones and misses some; the assay was immunoSEQ multiplex PCR. The table has 150,000 to 200,000 clones, approximately 86% seen once. Sequenced input: PBMCs. The origin of the receptors is a woman younger than 30 in good health and CMV-seronegative.

This clone has more than one count but fewer than ten. The chain employs TRBV10-3 and TRBJ2-3; 11 bases fit TRBD2. The junction had 3 bases not matched to a gene; V was cut back by 6 bases and J by 1 base. From germline, CDR1 is ENHRY and CDR2 SYGVKD. The CDR3 consists of 15 residues. The CDR3, as DNA: TGTGCCATCAGCCAGGGACTAGCGGGCACAGATACGCAGTATTTT. Amino acids: CAISQGLAGTDTQYF.

This chain joins TRBV30 and TRBJ2-7; unclear D gene. V was pared by 1 base and J by 4 bases, with 14 bases between. The germline V gene encodes CDR1 GTSNPN and CDR2 SVGIG (reference sequence). The CDR3 runs 14 residues. CDR3 amino acids: CAWSDPPYSYEQYF. The CDR3 nucleotides read TGTGCCTGGAGTGACCCCCCCTACAGTTACGAGCAGTACTTC.

The genes are TRBV4-1 and TRBJ2-1; 16 bases align to TRBD2. The junction had 13 bases not matched to a gene; V was cut back by 1 base and J by 13 bases. Germline V gives CDR1 MGHRA, CDR2 YSYEKL. CDR3 length: 18 residues. CDR3 sequence (DNA): TGCGCCAGCAGCCAAGGGGGCTCGGGGACTAGCGGGGGGGCACCACAGTTCTTC. Amino acid sequence: CASSQGGSGTSGGAPQFF.

The rearrangement joins TRBV30 to TRBJ2-5; 10 nucleotides line up with TRBD2. The end of the DNA aligns better with TRBJ2-7, so the J call may be wrong. The CDR3 consists of 15 residues. Germline-derived CDR1 and CDR2 are GTSNPN and SVGIG (reference sequence). CDR3 residues: CAWSVAGTSVGEQYF. CDR3 DNA sequence: TGTGCCTGGAGTGTTGCCGGGACTAGCGTGGGCGAGCAGTACTTC.

The chain links TRBV11-2 to TRBJ1-2, with 8 bases that match TRBD1. The CDR3 extends over 13 amino acids. V lost 3 bases, J lost 3 bases, and 0 bases stayed unmatched. Germline V CDR1 and CDR2: SGHAT, FQNNGV. The CDR3 DNA reads TGTGCCAGCAGCTTGACAGGGGACTATGGCTACACCTTC. Encoded protein: CASSLTGDYGYTF. The full variable domain, with the rest looked up from reference TRBV11-2 and TRBJ1-2, is EAGVAQSPRYKIIEKRQSVAFWCNPISGHATLYWYQQILGQGPKLLIQFQNNGVVDDSQLPKDRFSAERLKGVDSTLKIQPAKLEDSAVYLCASSLTGDYGYTFGSGTRLTVV.

The chain is built from TRBV6-5 and TRBJ1-4, with TRBD1 matching 7 bases. In germline, CDR1 is MNHEY, CDR2 SVGAGI. V was clipped by 5 bases and J by 8 bases; unmatched bases: 11. The CDR3 length is 15 residues. The CDR3 is CASSPSGGGREKLFF. The CDR3 DNA is TGTGCCAGCAGTCCAAGCGGAGGGGGCCGGGAAAAACTGTTTTTT.

This clone was picked up a small number of times. The chain couples TRBV30 to TRBJ1-2; D is undetermined. This CDR3 comprises 13 residues. From germline, CDR1 is GTSNPN and CDR2 SVGIG (reference sequence). Trimming shortened V by 1 base and J by 0 bases, and 6 bases separated the two germline ends. This CDR3 is CAWSDQSNYGYTF. In DNA, the CDR3 is TGTGCCTGGAGTGATCAGTCTAACTATGGCTACACCTTC.

The chain joins TRBV7-2 to TRBJ2-5; 7 nucleotides align to TRBD2. Germline values: CDR1 SGHTA, CDR2 FQGNSA. The V segment lost 6 bases and the J segment 0 bases; nucleotides outside the gene matches: 4. This CDR3 is 14 amino acids long. The CDR3: CASSPSGNQETQYF. The CDR3 DNA sequence: TGTGCCAGCAGTCCAAGCGGGAACCAAGAGACCCAGTACTTC. Variable domain in full (rest from reference TRBV7-2 and TRBJ2-5): GAGVSQSPSNKVTEKGKDVELRCDPISGHTALYWYRQSLGQGLEFLIYFQGNSAPDKSGLPSDRFSAERTGGSVSTLTIQRTQQEDSAVYLCASSPSGNQETQYFGPGTRLLVL.

The genes are TRBV18 and TRBJ1-6, with TRBD1 as a possible D gene (6 bases). The CDR3 covers 19 residues. V shed 3 bases and J shed 0 bases, with 18 bases lying between them. Germline V lookup: CDR1 KGHSH, CDR2 LQKENI. The CDR3 DNA reads TGTGCCAGCTCACCCCAAGGGGGACCGCAAAGCTCCTATAATTCACCCCTCCACTTT. It specifies CASSPQGGPQSSYNSPLHF.

The chain carries TRBV5-1 and TRBJ1-3, with D possibly matching TRBD1 (5 bases). Trimming removed 4 bases at V and 1 base at J, with 15 bases between. CDR3 length equals 16 residues. Germline V gives CDR1 SGHRS, CDR2 YFSETQ. CDR3 region: CASSPRQPGSGNTIYF. CDR3 DNA: TGCGCCAGCAGCCCCCGACAGCCAGGGTCTGGAAACACCATATATTTT.

The rearrangement uses TRBV10-3 and TRBJ2-7; 11 bases map to TRBD2. There are 15 residues in the CDR3. Germline V lookup: CDR1 ENHRY, CDR2 SYGVKD. With V trimmed by 4 bases and J by 1 base, 3 bases remained unmatched. CDR3 sequence (DNA): TGTGCCATCAGTGGCCTAGCGGGAGGTTCCTACGAGCAGTACTTC. Protein sequence: CAISGLAGGSYEQYF.

This chain connects TRBV5-4 to TRBJ1-2; 12 bases line up with TRBD1. The junction had 5 bases not matched to a gene; V was cut back by 4 bases and J by 4 bases. Germline V gives CDR1 SGHNT, CDR2 YYREEE (reference sequence). CDR3 length: 15 amino acids. CDR3: CASSPRGQGAYGYTF. CDR3 in DNA: TGTGCCAGCAGCCCCCGGGGACAGGGGGCCTATGGCTACACCTTC.

The genes are TRBV7-8 and TRBJ2-1; 11 bases fit TRBD2. The length of the CDR3 is 15 residues. Germline assignment: CDR1 SGHVS and CDR2 FQNEAQ. V shed 0 bases and J 6 bases; nucleotides not matched to a gene: 1. CDR3 region: CASSLALAGGNEQFF. CDR3 DNA: TGTGCCAGCAGCTTAGCGCTAGCGGGAGGCAATGAGCAGTTCTTC.

The J gene is TRBJ2-7, the V gene TRBV6-1, with D unclear. The germline CDR1 and CDR2 sequences are MNHNS and SASEGT. The CDR3 consists of 12 residues. Trimming pared 2 bases from V and 7 bases from J, leaving 9 bases between. The CDR3 sequence: CASSELPREQYF. CDR3 sequence (DNA): TGTGCCAGCAGTGAATTACCGCGGGAGCAGTACTTC.

The chain employs TRBV28 and TRBJ1-1; TRBD1 aligns across 7 bases. Germline lookup yields CDR1 MDHEN and CDR2 SYDVKM. This CDR3 has 15 amino acids. V lost 5 bases and J lost 0; bases outside the gene matches: 6. Here the CDR3 DNA reads TGTGCCAGCAGTACCCCGGGACAGTTGAACACTGAAGCTTTCTTT. Translated, it gives CASSTPGQLNTEAFF.

The chain links TRBV29-1 to TRBJ1-2; D is perhaps TRBD1 (6 bases). This CDR3 comprises 12 residues. Germline assignment: CDR1 SQVTM and CDR2 ANQGSEA. The germline V and J ends were trimmed by 4 bases and 4 bases, with 10 bases remaining between them. CDR3 nucleotide sequence: TGCAGCGTTGTGGGGACACTCTATGGCTACACCTTC. It yields the protein CSVVGTLYGYTF.

The chain employs TRBV4-3 and TRBJ1-1, with 9 bases that match TRBD1. The CDR3 has 15 residues. Germline loops: CDR1 LGHNA, CDR2 YSLEER. The V segment lost 4 bases and the J segment 5 bases; nucleotides outside the gene matches: 8. Written as DNA, the CDR3 is TGCGCCAGCAGCCGGGGACAGGGCCGAAGGACTGAAGCTTTCTTT. This codes for CASSRGQGRRTEAFF.

This clone appeared once. The chain carries TRBV5-4 and TRBJ2-7; 7 bases are a match to TRBD1. The CDR3 length is 15 residues. Unmatched junction bases numbered 11, after V lost 4 bases and J lost 4 bases. In germline, CDR1 is SGHNT, CDR2 YYREEE (reference sequence). The CDR3 spells CASSPWTGAEYEQYF. In nucleotides, the CDR3 is TGTGCCAGCAGCCCCTGGACAGGAGCTGAATACGAGCAGTACTTC. Looking up the rest from reference TRBV5-4 and TRBJ2-7 gives the full variable domain: ETGVTQSPTHLIKTRGQQVTLRCSSQSGHNTVSWYQQALGQGPQFIFQYYREEENGRGNFPPRFSGLQFPNYSSELNVNALELDDSALYLCASSPWTGAEYEQYFGPGTRLTVT.

As concerns this clone: Other DNA variants within this sample encode the same CDR3. V and J are TRBV19 and TRBJ2-6; D uncertain. Trimming pared 3 bases from V and 0 bases from J, leaving 6 bases between. Germline CDR1 reads LNHDA; CDR2 reads SQIVND (reference sequence). The CDR3 contains 15 residues. The CDR3 DNA is TGTGCCAGTAGTATCGCGGTCTCTGGGGCCAACGTCCTGACTTTC. This translates into CASSIAVSGANVLTF.

The chain uses TRBV10-2 and TRBJ1-1; D call uncertain. The germline V gene encodes CDR1 WSHSY and CDR2 SAAADI. V shed 6 bases and J shed 4 bases, with 12 bases lying between them. The CDR3 extends over 13 amino acids. In DNA, the CDR3 is TGCGCCAGCAGAGTGGGAGTGGGCACTGAAGCTTTCTTT. It specifies CASRVGVGTEAFF.

V and J are TRBV19 and TRBJ1-5; 7 bases match TRBD1. Trimming cost V 5 bases and J 8 bases; bases outside gene matches: 15. Germline-derived CDR1 and CDR2 are LNHDA and SQIVND (reference sequence). This CDR3 spans 16 amino acids. Here the CDR3 reads CASSQTTGTVLKPQHF. The CDR3, as DNA: TGTGCCAGTAGTCAGACGACAGGGACGGTTCTGAAGCCCCAGCATTTT.

The J gene is TRBJ1-4, the V gene TRBV19; perhaps TRBD1 as D (6 bases). The CDR3 consists of 14 residues. The ends were cut back, 2 bases at V and 8 bases at J, with 12 bases in the middle. From germline, CDR1 is LNHDA and CDR2 SQIVND (reference sequence). The CDR3 here is CASSISRGREKLFF. CDR3 DNA: TGTGCCAGTAGTATATCCAGGGGAAGGGAAAAACTGTTTTTT.

This clone was recorded a few times. The V call is TRBV2, the J call TRBJ1-4; no definite D call. CDR1 SNHLY and CDR2 FYNNEI come from the germline V gene. Trimming took off 6 bases at V and 2 bases at J, with 10 bases between the two ends. The CDR3 sequence is 14 residues long. In nucleotides, the CDR3 is TGTGCCAGCAGAAGTCGGGTGACTAATGAAAAACTGTTTTTT. This encodes CASRSRVTNEKLFF.

This clone was detected only a few times. The chain uses TRBV2 and TRBJ2-3, with 9 positions matching TRBD2. The V gene's germline CDR1 is SNHLY and CDR2 FYNNEI. The CDR3 contains 15 residues. After removal of 8 bases from V and 1 base from J, the junction contained 7 bases not matched to a gene. The CDR3, as DNA: TGTGCCAGCCGACGGGGCGGGGGGGGCACAGATACGCAGTATTTT. This codes for CASRRGGGGTDTQYF.

The chain couples TRBV30 to TRBJ2-5, with D possibly TRBD2 on 5 matching bases. Trimming took 2 bases from V and 12 from J, leaving 16 bases between them. Germline assignment: CDR1 GTSNPN and CDR2 SVGIG (reference sequence). CDR3 size: 12 residues. CDR3 DNA: TGTGCCTGGAGTCTCCAACTAGGGAGAGAGTACTTC. Its protein is CAWSLQLGREYF.

This clone has just one count. The chain couples TRBV7-2 to TRBJ2-3; a weak D match, TRBD2 (5 bases). V was trimmed by 5 bases and J by 6 bases, leaving 12 bases between them. Germline loops: CDR1 SGHTA, CDR2 FQGNSA. CDR3 length: 13 residues. The CDR3: CASSERLGDTQYF. The CDR3 DNA reads TGTGCCAGCAGCGAGCGGTTGGGGGATACGCAGTATTTT.

The rearrangement links TRBV28 to TRBJ2-7, with TRBD2 as a possible D gene (7 bases). The ends were cut back, 5 bases at V and 2 bases at J, with 19 bases in the middle. CDR3 length: 16 residues. Germline V gene data show CDR1 as MDHEN and CDR2 as SYDVKM. The CDR3 DNA sequence: TGTGCCAGCAGTCCAATTGGGGGGGCAGATACCTACGAGCAGTACTTC. It yields the protein CASSPIGGADTYEQYF.